Following are 27 T cell receptor beta chains from one sample sequenced in a study of PD-1 blockade in classical Hodgkin lymphoma. Profiled with immunoSEQ multiplex PCR; TCRdb holds only in-frame clones, not every one. This table holds 65,000 to 95,000 clones, roughly 89% found once. Patients all relapsed after autologous stem cell transplantation, and there was variation in brentuximab vedotin exposure. Here the sequenced sample was peripheral blood mononuclear cells (PBMCs), taken at baseline. The receptors derive from a human donor with classical Hodgkin lymphoma.

This chain uses TRBV9 with TRBJ2-2; D is unclear. The CDR3 contains 15 residues. Per germline, CDR1 SGDLS and CDR2 YYNGEE. Deletions cut 0 bases from V and 6 bases from J, with 12 bases between. CDR3 sequence reads: CASSVAGRSAGELFF. The CDR3 nucleotides read TGTGCCAGCAGCGTAGCGGGCAGGTCGGCCGGGGAGCTGTTTTTT. The variable domain in full, with the rest retrieved from reference TRBV9 and TRBJ2-2, is DSGVTQTPKHLITATGQRVTLRCSPRSGDLSVYWYQQSLDQGLQFLIQYYNGEERAKGNILERFSAQQFPDLHSELNLSSLELGDSALYFCASSVAGRSAGELFFGEGSRLTVL.

J is TRBJ2-7 and V is TRBV7-9, with 8 bases aligning to TRBD1. Looked up from germline, CDR1 is SEHNR and CDR2 is FQNEAQ (reference sequence). The CDR3 covers 16 residues. V was clipped by 0 bases and J by 5 bases; unmatched bases: 9. Here the CDR3 reads CASSLALLDRGNEQYF. The CDR3 region has the DNA TGTGCCAGCAGCTTAGCCCTCCTTGACAGGGGTAACGAGCAGTACTTC.

The genes are TRBV5-4 and TRBJ2-5, with 7 bases matching TRBD1. The junction had 8 bases not matched to a gene; V was cut back by 3 bases and J by 6 bases. Germline CDR1 reads SGHNT; CDR2 reads YYREEE (reference sequence). The CDR3 length is 14 residues. This chain's CDR3 is CASSSRGQRQTQYF. The CDR3 coding sequence is TGTGCCAGCAGCTCCCGGGGACAGAGGCAGACCCAGTACTTC.

The rearrangement uses TRBV7-9 and TRBJ2-5; 10 bases match TRBD2. Trimming cost V 5 bases and J 5 bases; bases outside gene matches: 11. Germline values: CDR1 SEHNR, CDR2 FQNEAQ (reference sequence). The CDR3 is made up of 16 amino acids. This CDR3 is CASSLLGLAEGETQYF. DNA for the CDR3: TGTGCCAGCAGCCTGCTCGGACTAGCGGAGGGGGAGACCCAGTACTTC.

CDR3: CASSYLPGSYEQYF. As DNA, the CDR3 is TGTGCCAGCAGTTACCTCCCCGGGTCCTACGAGCAGTACTTC. This rearrangement joins TRBV6-5 to TRBJ2-7; D gene uncertain. Germline loops: CDR1 MNHEY, CDR2 SVGAGI. Trimming stripped 2 bases from V and 1 base from J, with 9 bases between. CDR3 size: 14 residues.

The V and J genes are TRBV10-1 and TRBJ1-2, with 8 bases identical to TRBD1. Germline trimming cut 0 bases from V and 6 bases from J; bases unmatched to any gene: 6. Germline lookup yields CDR1 WNHNN and CDR2 SYGVQD (reference sequence). This CDR3 region has 15 residues. CDR3 bases: TGCGCCAGCAGTGAGTCCAGGGGGCAAGGCCATGGCTACACCTTC. Protein product: CASSESRGQGHGYTF.

This clone occurred a few times. The chain is built from TRBV30 and TRBJ1-1; the match to TRBD1 covers 8 bases. The CDR3 extends over 14 amino acids. V shed 3 bases and J 1 base; nucleotides not matched to a gene: 4. Looked up from germline, CDR1 is GTSNPN and CDR2 is SVGIG (reference sequence). The CDR3 is CAWRVDRGNTEAFF. DNA of the CDR3: TGTGCCTGGAGGGTTGACAGGGGGAACACTGAAGCTTTCTTT.

The chain carries TRBV19 and TRBJ2-6; possible D gene TRBD1, 5 bases. Trimming took off 6 bases at V and 1 base at J, with 10 bases between the two ends. This CDR3 spans 15 amino acids. Germline V gene lookup returns CDR1 LNHDA and CDR2 SQIVND (reference sequence). This CDR3 is CASSLGPSGANVLTF. The CDR3 coding sequence is TGTGCCAGTAGCCTGGGGCCTTCTGGGGCCAACGTCCTGACTTTC.

The chain employs TRBV5-1 and TRBJ2-3; TRBD2 agrees at 8 bases. The CDR3 contains 15 residues. Germline trimming cut 0 bases from V and 4 bases from J; bases unmatched to any gene: 4. The germline CDR1 and CDR2 sequences are SGHRS and YFSETQ. CDR3 protein: CASSLVGRGPDTQYF. The CDR3, as DNA: TGCGCCAGCAGCTTGGTCGGGAGGGGACCAGATACGCAGTATTTT.

The V call is TRBV28, the J call TRBJ2-7; D unresolved. V lost 1 base and J 5 bases, leaving 15 bases between the germline ends. The germline V gene encodes CDR1 MDHEN and CDR2 SYDVKM. This CDR3 comprises 15 residues. CDR3 sequence reads: CASSLLGSYPDEQYF. The CDR3 DNA sequence: TGTGCCAGCAGTTTATTGGGGTCCTACCCTGACGAGCAGTACTTC.

This clone appeared once. The V gene is TRBV6-5, the J gene TRBJ2-7; 9 bases match TRBD2. Unmatched junction bases numbered 3, after V lost 0 bases and J lost 3 bases. The germline V gene encodes CDR1 MNHEY and CDR2 SVGAGI. CDR3 length equals 15 residues. The CDR3 nucleotides are TGTGCCAGCAGTTACTCGGCTAGCGGGGACTACGAGCAGTACTTC. Translating gives CASSYSASGDYEQYF.

This chain links TRBV6-5 with TRBJ1-2; TRBD1 might be the D (5 bases). The V end was cut by 2 bases, the J end by 3 bases, with 13 bases between. CDR1 is MNHEY and CDR2 is SVGAGI in the germline V gene. The length of the CDR3 is 15 residues. Here the CDR3 DNA reads TGTGCCAGCAGTTACGGGGCCTTGGGGGACTATGGCTACACCTTC. Its protein product is CASSYGALGDYGYTF.

The gene calls are TRBV23-1 and TRBJ1-3; D call uncertain. TRBV23-1 is noted as an ORF with a role that remains uncertain. The CDR3 is made up of 14 amino acids. Trimming removed 4 bases from V and 0 bases from J, with 7 bases in between. The CDR3 reads CASSPLSSGNTIYF. DNA for the CDR3: TGCGCCAGCAGTCCGTTGAGCTCTGGAAACACCATATATTTT.

This clone was found once. For the CDR3, the DNA is TGTGCCAGCCGGGACAGGTATGCCTACGAGCAGTACTTC. Translating it yields CASRDRYAYEQYF. This chain uses TRBV19 with TRBJ2-7; 8 positions match TRBD1. This CDR3 comprises 13 residues. Trimming at V came to 9 bases and at J to 2 bases, leaving 6 bases not matched to a gene. CDR1 is LNHDA and CDR2 is SQIVND in the germline V gene (reference sequence).

This clone was detected only once. The same CDR3 can be traced to other DNA sequences in this sample. The chain uses TRBV29-1 and TRBJ2-2, with 16 positions matching TRBD2. The germline V gene has CDR1 SQVTM and CDR2 ANQGSEA. CDR3 length equals 19 residues. The junction had 10 bases not matched to a gene; V was cut back by 6 bases and J by 0 bases. CDR3 amino acids: CSVKGLAGGGGTNTGELFF. In nucleotides, the CDR3 is TGCAGCGTCAAGGGACTAGCGGGAGGGGGGGGGACGAACACCGGGGAGCTGTTTTTT.

J is TRBJ2-7 and V is TRBV5-4; 7 bases align to TRBD1. Trimming at V came to 3 bases and at J to 5 bases, leaving 2 bases not matched to a gene. This CDR3 has 12 residues. Germline V lookup: CDR1 SGHNT, CDR2 YYREEE (reference sequence). DNA of the CDR3: TGTGCCAGCAGCTACCAGGGGGACGAGCAGTACTTC. Its protein is CASSYQGDEQYF.

The chain links TRBV5-4 to TRBJ2-7; 8 bases fit TRBD1. Germline V gene lookup returns CDR1 SGHNT and CDR2 YYREEE (reference sequence). With V trimmed by 6 bases and J by 8 bases, 7 bases remained unmatched. The CDR3 is made up of 12 amino acids. The CDR3 region has the DNA TGTGCCAGCACCGACGACAGGGGAAAGCAGTACTTC. Protein sequence: CASTDDRGKQYF.

The chain combines TRBV7-6 with TRBJ2-2; tentatively, D is TRBD2 (7 bases). Germline lookup yields CDR1 SGHVS and CDR2 FNYEAQ. The CDR3 spans 17 residues. Trimming shortened V by 5 bases and J by 0 bases, and 16 bases separated the two germline ends. DNA for the CDR3: TGTGCCAGCAGCATTAACGGGGGGCAGGCGAACACCGGGGAGCTGTTTTTT. Translated, it gives CASSINGGQANTGELFF. Variable domain in full (rest from reference TRBV7-6 and TRBJ2-2): GAGVSQSPRYKVTKRGQDVALRCDPISGHVSLYWYRQALGQGPEFLTYFNYEAQQDKSGLPNDRFSAERPEGSISTLTIQRTEQRDSAMYRCASSINGGQANTGELFFGEGSRLTVL.

This sequence joins TRBV6-4 and TRBJ2-1; D is perhaps TRBD1 or TRBD2 (7 bases each). V gave up 0 bases and J gave up 8 bases, with 14 bases separating them. The CDR3 sequence is 15 residues long. Germline V gene lookup returns CDR1 MRHNA and CDR2 SNTAGT. The CDR3 nucleotides are TGTGCCAGCAGTGACTCCCGGGCAGGGGGGGATGAGCAGTTCTTC. Protein product: CASSDSRAGGDEQFF.

The chain combines TRBV9 with TRBJ1-1; maybe TRBD1 (6 bases). The CDR3 has 14 amino acids. Trimming removed 6 bases at V and 5 bases at J, with 17 bases between. Germline V lookup: CDR1 SGDLS, CDR2 YYNGEE. CDR3 sequence: CASTGGPGRTEAFF. The CDR3 DNA reads as TGTGCCAGCACCGGGGGGCCCGGGAGAACTGAAGCTTTCTTT. The full variable domain, rest sourced from reference TRBV9 and TRBJ1-1, is DSGVTQTPKHLITATGQRVTLRCSPRSGDLSVYWYQQSLDQGLQFLIQYYNGEERAKGNILERFSAQQFPDLHSELNLSSLELGDSALYFCASTGGPGRTEAFFGQGTRLTVV.

The chain links TRBV30 to TRBJ1-5; maybe TRBD1 (6 bases). Trimming left V 1 base short and J 5 bases short, with 12 bases between. The CDR3 is 14 amino acids. Germline V gene lookup returns CDR1 GTSNPN and CDR2 SVGIG (reference sequence). CDR3 DNA sequence: TGTGCCTGGAGTGGTCAGGGGCAGGATCAGCCCCAGCATTTT. Amino acid sequence: CAWSGQGQDQPQHF.

The gene calls are TRBV7-9 and TRBJ2-4; D possibly corresponds to TRBD2 (6 bases). Germline V lookup: CDR1 SEHNR, CDR2 FQNEAQ (reference sequence). V was shortened by 5 bases and J by 10 bases, with 18 bases between the two germline ends. The CDR3 is 14 amino acids. DNA of the CDR3: TGTGCCAGCAGCGGGGTAACGGGAGCAAATATTCAGTACTTC. This sequence encodes CASSGVTGANIQYF.

In DNA, the CDR3 is TGCGCCAGCAGCTTGGCGGGGCAGACTCAGTACTTC. Amino acids: CASSLAGQTQYF. The chain joins TRBV5-1 to TRBJ2-7, with D perhaps TRBD1 or TRBD2 (5 bases each). Looked up from germline, CDR1 is SGHRS and CDR2 is YFSETQ. V was clipped by 0 bases and J by 10 bases, with 11 bases between them. This CDR3 contains 12 residues.

The V and J genes are TRBV6-5 and TRBJ1-6, with TRBD1 identical over 11 bases. V lost 6 bases, J lost 7 bases, and 5 bases stayed unmatched. The germline gives CDR1 MNHEY, CDR2 SVGAGI. The CDR3 runs 15 residues. CDR3 residues: CASSPDRGLNSPLHF. The DNA of the CDR3 is TGTGCCAGCAGCCCGGACAGGGGGCTGAATTCACCCCTCCACTTT.

The rearrangement joins TRBV27 to TRBJ2-1, with TRBD2 matching over 9 bases. Germline CDR1 reads MNHEY; CDR2 reads SMNVEV (reference sequence). The CDR3 has 16 amino acids. The V and J ends lost 6 bases and 5 bases, in that order; junction bases with no gene match: 11. CDR3 DNA sequence: TGTGCCAGCAGGCCTATAGCGGGAGCGCCCCACAATGAGCAGTTCTTC. This gives the protein CASRPIAGAPHNEQFF.

The J gene is TRBJ1-1, the V gene TRBV19; no definite D call. The CDR3 runs 14 residues. Germline V lookup: CDR1 LNHDA, CDR2 SQIVND (reference sequence). Trimming removed 2 bases from V and 7 bases from J, with 14 bases in between. CDR3 nucleotide sequence: TGTGCCAGTAGTATATCGGGGATTCTCGATGAAGCTTTCTTT. Protein: CASSISGILDEAFF.

The chain uses TRBV2 and TRBJ1-4; TRBD1 is a possible D gene (6 bases). Germline V lookup: CDR1 SNHLY, CDR2 FYNNEI. The V gene lost 6 bases and the J gene lost 3 bases, with 14 bases spanning the gap. The length of the CDR3 is 15 residues. The CDR3 sequence is CASSPGGGANEKLFF. CDR3 sequence (DNA): TGTGCCAGCAGCCCTGGAGGGGGGGCTAATGAAAAACTGTTTTTT. The whole variable domain, filled in from reference TRBV2 and TRBJ1-4, reads EPEVTQTPSHQVTQMGQEVILRCVPISNHLYFYWYRQILGQKVEFLVSFYNNEISEKSEIFDDQFSVERPDGSNFTLKIRSTKLEDSAMYFCASSPGGGANEKLFFGSGTQLSVL.